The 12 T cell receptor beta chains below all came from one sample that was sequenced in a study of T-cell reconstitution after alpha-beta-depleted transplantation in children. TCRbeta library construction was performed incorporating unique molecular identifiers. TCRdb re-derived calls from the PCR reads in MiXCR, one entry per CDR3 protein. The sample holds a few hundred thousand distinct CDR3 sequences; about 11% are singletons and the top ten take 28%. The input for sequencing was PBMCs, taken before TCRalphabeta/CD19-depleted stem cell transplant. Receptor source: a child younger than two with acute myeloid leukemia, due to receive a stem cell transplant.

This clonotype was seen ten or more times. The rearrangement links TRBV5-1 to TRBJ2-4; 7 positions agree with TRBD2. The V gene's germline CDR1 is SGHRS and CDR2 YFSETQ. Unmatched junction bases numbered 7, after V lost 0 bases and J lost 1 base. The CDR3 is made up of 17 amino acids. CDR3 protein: CASSLEVGGGAKNIQYF. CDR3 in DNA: TGCGCCAGCAGCTTGGAGGTGGGGGGAGGGGCCAAAAACATTCAGTACTTC.

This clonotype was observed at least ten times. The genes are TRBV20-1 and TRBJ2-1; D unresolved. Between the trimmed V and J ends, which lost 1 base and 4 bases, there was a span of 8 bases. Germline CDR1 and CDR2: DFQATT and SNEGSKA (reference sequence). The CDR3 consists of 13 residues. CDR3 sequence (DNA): TGCAGTGCTAGAGGTGCGACTTACAATGAGCAGTTCTTC. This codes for CSARGATYNEQFF.

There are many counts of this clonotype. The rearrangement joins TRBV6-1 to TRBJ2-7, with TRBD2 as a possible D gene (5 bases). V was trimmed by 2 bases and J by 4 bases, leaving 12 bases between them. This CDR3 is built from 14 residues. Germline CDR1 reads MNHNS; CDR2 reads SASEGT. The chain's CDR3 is CASSERGPLYEQYF. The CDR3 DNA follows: TGTGCCAGCAGTGAAAGAGGGCCGCTGTACGAGCAGTACTTC.

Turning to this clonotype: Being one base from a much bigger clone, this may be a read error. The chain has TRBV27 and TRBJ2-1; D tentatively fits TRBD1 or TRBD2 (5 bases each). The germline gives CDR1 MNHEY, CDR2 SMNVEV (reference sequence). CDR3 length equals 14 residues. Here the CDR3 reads CASSPDRGNNGQFF. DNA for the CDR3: TGTGCCAGCAGTCCCGACCGGGGCAACAATGGGCAGTTCTTC.

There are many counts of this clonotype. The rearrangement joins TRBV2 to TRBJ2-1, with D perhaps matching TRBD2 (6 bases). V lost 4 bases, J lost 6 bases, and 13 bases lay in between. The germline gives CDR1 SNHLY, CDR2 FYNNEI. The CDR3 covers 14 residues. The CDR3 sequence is CASSGGTQINEQFF. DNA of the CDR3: TGTGCCAGCAGTGGGGGGACTCAGATCAATGAGCAGTTCTTC.

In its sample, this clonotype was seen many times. This chain's CDR3 is CSVSRDRAETQYF. In DNA, the CDR3 is TGCAGCGTGAGCCGGGACAGGGCCGAGACCCAGTACTTC. The gene calls are TRBV29-1 and TRBJ2-5, with TRBD1 identical over 9 bases. J lost 5 bases, V lost 6 bases, and 7 bases had no gene match. The germline CDR1 and CDR2 sequences are SQVTM and ANQGSEA. The length of the CDR3 is 13 residues.

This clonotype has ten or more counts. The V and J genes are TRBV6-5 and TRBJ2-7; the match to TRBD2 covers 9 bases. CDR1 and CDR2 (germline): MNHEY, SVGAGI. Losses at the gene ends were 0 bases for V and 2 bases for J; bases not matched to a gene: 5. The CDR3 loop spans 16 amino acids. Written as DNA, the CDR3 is TGTGCCAGCAGTTACTCTAGCGGGAGTGAGACCTACGAGCAGTACTTC. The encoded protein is CASSYSSGSETYEQYF.

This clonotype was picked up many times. The CDR3 spells CATSMERGRSGELFF. CDR3 coding DNA: TGTGCCACCAGCATGGAGCGGGGTCGGTCCGGGGAGCTGTTTTTT. The chain uses TRBV15 and TRBJ2-2, with 7 bases fitting TRBD2. The CDR3 runs 15 residues. CDR1 LNHNV and CDR2 YYDKDF come from the germline V gene (reference sequence). Trimming cost V 4 bases and J 6 bases; bases outside gene matches: 8.

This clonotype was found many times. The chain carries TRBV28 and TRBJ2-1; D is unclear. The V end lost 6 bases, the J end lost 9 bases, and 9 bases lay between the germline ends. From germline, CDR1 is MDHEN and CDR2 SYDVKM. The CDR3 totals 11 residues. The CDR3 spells CASSRPREQFF. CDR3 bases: TGTGCCAGCAGCCGACCCCGTGAGCAGTTCTTC.

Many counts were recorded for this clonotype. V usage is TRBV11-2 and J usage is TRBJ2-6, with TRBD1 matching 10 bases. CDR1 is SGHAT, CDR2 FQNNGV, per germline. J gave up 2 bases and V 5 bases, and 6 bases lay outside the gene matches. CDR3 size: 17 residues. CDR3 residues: CASSPGQGNPGANVLTF. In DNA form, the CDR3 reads TGTGCCAGCAGCCCGGGACAGGGGAACCCTGGGGCCAACGTCCTGACTTTC.

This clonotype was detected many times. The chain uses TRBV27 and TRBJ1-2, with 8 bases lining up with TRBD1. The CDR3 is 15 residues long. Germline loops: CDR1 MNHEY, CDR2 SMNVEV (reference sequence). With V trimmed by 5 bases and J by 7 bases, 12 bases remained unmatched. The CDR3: CASSPSGGQGAGYTF. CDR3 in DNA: TGTGCCAGCAGTCCTAGCGGGGGGCAGGGGGCTGGCTACACCTTC.

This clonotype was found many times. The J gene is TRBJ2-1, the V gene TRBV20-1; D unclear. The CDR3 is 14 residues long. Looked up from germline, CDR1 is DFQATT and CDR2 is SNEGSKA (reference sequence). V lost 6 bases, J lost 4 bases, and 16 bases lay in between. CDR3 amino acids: CSAVGRIGYNEQFF. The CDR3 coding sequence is TGCAGTGCAGTGGGTCGAATCGGTTACAATGAGCAGTTCTTC.